What follows are 29 T cell receptor beta chains derived from one specimen sequenced in a study of T-cell memory formation after mild COVID-19 (dated by TCRdb to the early 2020s). Receptors were amplified or captured by 5' RACE. Sequencing instrument: Illumina NovaSeq 6000. The raw public reads went through TCRdb reprocessing: fastp at Q25, MiXCR clone calling, in-frame beta chains kept. Rows merge per CDR3 protein into single entries with the most common DNA and genes. This sample comprises about 260,000 distinct CDR3 sequences, around 15% of them detected only once. The ten largest clones represent roughly 23% of the sample. The sequencing input was PBMCs or a T cell subset sorted from them (not recorded which). These receptor sequences come from a man younger than 30 who had mild COVID-19 (a few samples of this study predate the infection). The sample titles of this study are shuffled in the database, so cell type and time point are left out; the donor was told from shared clones.

The gene calls are TRBV4-3 and TRBJ2-3; tentatively, D is TRBD1 (6 bases). Germline CDR1 and CDR2: LGHNA and YSLEER. Trimming pared 1 base from V and 6 bases from J, leaving 11 bases between. The length of the CDR3 is 14 residues. This CDR3 is CASSQGTAGDTQYF. The CDR3, as DNA: TGCGCCAGCAGCCAAGGGACAGCCGGGGATACGCAGTATTTT.

The rearrangement joins TRBV6-5 to TRBJ2-2; D may be TRBD1 (5 bases). Germline V gene sequence: CDR1 MNHEY, CDR2 SVGAGI. CDR3 length: 13 amino acids. V gave up 0 bases and J gave up 9 bases, with 8 bases separating them. The CDR3 reads CASSYSWGRELFF. As DNA, the CDR3 is TGTGCCAGCAGTTACTCGTGGGGCCGGGAGCTGTTTTTT.

This chain uses TRBV2 with TRBJ2-7; 9 bases are a match to TRBD1. The CDR3 totals 14 residues. The ends lost 1 base at V and 2 bases at J; junction bases unmatched: 0. The germline gives CDR1 SNHLY, CDR2 FYNNEI. The CDR3: CASSEGTGAYEQYV. In nucleotides, the CDR3 is TGTGCCAGCAGTGAAGGGACAGGGGCCTACGAGCAGTACGTC.

This clonotype appeared a few times. The rearrangement uses TRBV2 and TRBJ1-5, with D possibly matching TRBD1 (5 bases). The CDR3 loop spans 13 amino acids. Germline assignment: CDR1 SNHLY and CDR2 FYNNEI. The V end was cut by 6 bases, the J end by 5 bases, with 11 bases between. The CDR3 reads CASSQVTDQPQHF. CDR3 nucleotides: TGTGCCAGCAGCCAGGTGACAGATCAGCCCCAGCATTTT.

The rearrangement links TRBV20-1 to TRBJ2-1; 11 bases agree with TRBD2. The V and J ends lost 5 bases and 6 bases, in that order; junction bases with no gene match: 9. The CDR3 contains 15 residues. The germline V gene encodes CDR1 DFQATT and CDR2 SNEGSKA (reference sequence). The CDR3 loop reads CSAPPPSGGSNEQFF. CDR3 nucleotide sequence: TGCAGTGCTCCTCCCCCTAGCGGGGGGTCCAATGAGCAGTTCTTC.

The CDR3 loop is CASSRGTGGRRTGELFF. Here the CDR3 DNA reads TGTGCCAGCAGCCGAGGGACAGGGGGCCGAAGGACCGGGGAGCTGTTTTTT. The chain employs TRBV7-9 and TRBJ2-2; TRBD1 agrees at 12 bases. V shed 5 bases, J shed 5 bases, and the junction held 9 bases outside the gene matches. This CDR3 contains 17 residues. CDR1 and CDR2 (germline): SEHNR, FQNEAQ (reference sequence).

The chain links TRBV2 to TRBJ1-5; possibly TRBD1 for D (6 bases). From germline, CDR1 is SNHLY and CDR2 FYNNEI. V lost 6 bases to trimming and J lost 4 bases, with 7 bases between them. CDR3 length: 12 residues. CDR3: CASSDRNQPQHF. The DNA of the CDR3 is TGTGCCAGCAGCGACAGGAATCAGCCCCAGCATTTT.

The chain joins TRBV7-9 to TRBJ2-7; 7 positions agree with TRBD1. The V gene end was trimmed by 5 bases and the J gene end by 5 bases; junction bases not matched to a gene: 15. This CDR3 is built from 16 residues. Germline CDR1 SEHNR, CDR2 FQNEAQ (reference sequence). Here the CDR3 reads CASSPRRGQSHDEQYF. As DNA, the CDR3 is TGTGCCAGCAGCCCGCGTCGGGGACAGAGTCACGACGAGCAGTACTTC.

CDR3 loop: CASRLQPGLAEETQYF. The CDR3 nucleotides read TGTGCCAGCAGACTACAACCGGGACTAGCGGAAGAGACCCAGTACTTC. The chain couples TRBV3-1 to TRBJ2-5, with 11 bases identical to TRBD2. The CDR3 is made up of 16 amino acids. Per the germline V gene, CDR1 is LGHDT and CDR2 is YNNKEL (reference sequence). Unmatched junction bases numbered 9, after V lost 6 bases and J lost 3 bases.

In its sample, this clonotype was seen many times. DNA of the CDR3: TGTGCCAGCAGTGAATCCGGGCGGATGGGGGAGACCCAGTACTTC. Translating it yields CASSESGRMGETQYF. V is TRBV25-1 and J is TRBJ2-5; the D is unclear. CDR3 length: 15 amino acids. Trimming removed 1 base from V and 5 bases from J, with 14 bases in between. From germline, CDR1 is MGHDK and CDR2 SYGVNS.

The genes are TRBV12-3 or TRBV12-4 and TRBJ1-2; TRBD1 aligns across 8 bases. The length of the CDR3 is 16 residues. V gave up 2 bases and J gave up 0 bases; unmatched junction bases: 5. Written as DNA, the CDR3 is TGTGCCAGCAGTTTAATCGGACAGGGAGCTAACTATGGCTACACCTTC. Translating it yields CASSLIGQGANYGYTF.

This chain joins TRBV7-9 and TRBJ1-5, with D hard to call. V was trimmed by 0 bases and J by 6 bases, leaving 12 bases between them. Germline CDR1 SEHNR, CDR2 FQNEAQ (reference sequence). This CDR3 contains 15 residues. The CDR3 bases are TGTGCCAGCAGCTTAGCCCGGGATCAGGTTCAGCCCCAGCATTTT. This encodes CASSLARDQVQPQHF.

Only a few counts were recorded for this clonotype. The V call is TRBV4-3, the J call TRBJ2-2, with TRBD2 identical over 8 bases. Germline lookup yields CDR1 LGHNA and CDR2 YSLEER. V gave up 1 base and J gave up 4 bases; unmatched junction bases: 5. The CDR3 covers 16 residues. The CDR3 nucleotides are TGCGCCAGCAGCCAAGTTTACCTAGCGGGCACCGGGGAGCTGTTTTTT. It specifies CASSQVYLAGTGELFF.

A few counts support this clonotype. The rearrangement uses TRBV15 and TRBJ2-7, with D uncertain. With 0 bases removed from V and 6 bases from J, the gap between germline ends came to 12 bases. This CDR3 contains 14 residues. CDR1 is LNHNV and CDR2 is YYDKDF in the germline V gene (reference sequence). CDR3 loop: CATSRDLGHREQYF. CDR3 DNA: TGTGCCACCAGCAGAGATCTGGGCCACCGCGAGCAGTACTTC.

The V gene is TRBV7-3, the J gene TRBJ1-5; possible D gene TRBD1, 6 bases. V was clipped by 2 bases and J by 6 bases, with 8 bases between them. Germline V CDR1 and CDR2: SGHTA, FQGTGA. The CDR3 runs 13 residues. The chain's CDR3 is CASSLARGQPQHF. CDR3 DNA sequence: TGTGCCAGCAGCTTAGCCAGGGGTCAGCCCCAGCATTTT.

The CDR3 coding sequence is TGTGCCAGCAGCTTGGACAGGGTTGGGATCACTGAAGCTTTCTTT. It specifies CASSLDRVGITEAFF. This chain uses TRBV7-2 with TRBJ1-1; 8 nucleotides line up with TRBD1. Germline V CDR1 and CDR2: SGHTA, FQGNSA. The junction had 7 bases not matched to a gene; V was cut back by 3 bases and J by 4 bases. This CDR3 comprises 15 residues.

This clonotype was counted a few times. V and J are TRBV10-3 and TRBJ1-1, with D unresolved. The CDR3 is made up of 17 amino acids. Per germline, CDR1 ENHRY and CDR2 SYGVKD. Trimming left V 2 bases short and J 0 bases short, with 16 bases between. CDR3 nucleotides: TGTGCCATCAGTGAGACCCCGGGAGAAAGAGTGAACACTGAAGCTTTCTTT. Protein: CAISETPGERVNTEAFF.

The chain combines TRBV20-1 with TRBJ2-7; D not resolved. Trimming removed 3 bases from V and 0 bases from J, with 12 bases in between. Germline V gene lookup returns CDR1 DFQATT and CDR2 SNEGSKA (reference sequence). This CDR3 region has 14 residues. The CDR3 bases are TGCAGTGCTAGGCGAACTGGTTCCTCCTACGAGCAGTACTTC. Its translation: CSARRTGSSYEQYF.

Only a few counts were recorded for this clonotype. The chain uses TRBV6-5 and TRBJ1-6; D is ambiguous. The CDR3 extends over 16 amino acids. Trimming left V 3 bases short and J 0 bases short, with 9 bases between. The germline CDR1 and CDR2 sequences are MNHEY and SVGAGI. The CDR3 region is CASSYRPDSYNSPLHF. The CDR3, as DNA: TGTGCCAGCAGTTATAGACCCGACTCCTATAATTCACCCCTCCACTTT.

The chain couples TRBV4-3 to TRBJ2-1; D may correspond to TRBD1 or TRBD2 (6 bases each). Trimming cost V 0 bases and J 9 bases, with 18 bases left between them. CDR3 length: 16 residues. The germline V gene has CDR1 LGHNA and CDR2 YSLEER. As DNA, the CDR3 is TGCGCCAGCAGCCAAGATATTCGGGGGCTGCCGGCTGAGCAGTTCTTC. Translation gives CASSQDIRGLPAEQFF.

The CDR3 coding sequence is TGCGCCAGCAGCTTGGGGGGTGCCGGGACCCAAGAGACCCAGTACTTC. Protein: CASSLGGAGTQETQYF. The gene calls are TRBV5-1 and TRBJ2-5; D is tentatively TRBD1 or TRBD2 (5 bases each). The germline V and J ends were trimmed by 0 bases and 1 base, with 13 bases remaining between them. CDR3 length: 16 amino acids. The germline V gene has CDR1 SGHRS and CDR2 YFSETQ. Full variable domain (remainder filled in from reference TRBV5-1 and TRBJ2-5): KAGVTQTPRYLIKTRGQQVTLSCSPISGHRSVSWYQQTPGQGLQFLFEYFSETQRNKGNFPGRFSGRQFSNSRSEMNVSTLELGDSALYLCASSLGGAGTQETQYFGPGTRLLVL.

The chain has TRBV6-5 and TRBJ2-3, with 11 bases fitting TRBD2. Germline loops: CDR1 MNHEY, CDR2 SVGAGI. The CDR3 is made up of 16 amino acids. The ends lost 6 bases at V and 5 bases at J; junction bases unmatched: 10. CDR3 protein: CASRVGFSGGEDTQYF. The CDR3 nucleotides read TGTGCCAGCAGGGTTGGATTTAGCGGGGGGGAAGATACGCAGTATTTT.

This clonotype appeared a few times. The genes are TRBV21-1 and TRBJ2-5. TRBV21-1 is recorded as a pseudogene. The CDR3 sequence is 9 residues long. This CDR3 is CDSRETQYF. CDR3 nucleotides: TGTGACAGCAGGGAGACCCAGTACTTC.

This clonotype has just a few counts. The chain couples TRBV7-3 to TRBJ2-1, with D unclear. CDR3 length: 16 residues. The V gene lost 6 bases and the J gene lost 0 bases, with 15 bases spanning the gap. Germline assignment: CDR1 SGHTA and CDR2 FQGTGA. CDR3 nucleotides: TGTGCCAGCAGTCCCCTCGGGTCGAGCTCCTACAATGAGCAGTTCTTC. This sequence encodes CASSPLGSSSYNEQFF.

The V call is TRBV6-6, the J call TRBJ2-7; perhaps TRBD1 as D (5 bases). The CDR3 loop spans 12 amino acids. Trimming shortened V by 6 bases and J by 6 bases, and 12 bases separated the two germline ends. The germline V gene has CDR1 MNHNY and CDR2 SVGAGI (reference sequence). CDR3 coding DNA: TGTGCCAGCAGCGAACCAGGGCTCGAGCAGTACGTC. It is translated as CASSEPGLEQYV.

This clonotype was detected only a few times. The chain employs TRBV7-9 and TRBJ1-1, with a tentative D call TRBD1 (5 bases). CDR3 length: 13 residues. Per germline, CDR1 SEHNR and CDR2 FQNEAQ (reference sequence). The germline V and J ends were trimmed by 8 bases and 6 bases, with 16 bases remaining between them. The CDR3 loop reads CASLGPLVAEAFF. CDR3 bases: TGTGCCAGCTTGGGGCCCCTCGTGGCTGAAGCTTTCTTT.

CDR3 DNA sequence: TGTGCTAGTGGTTTGGTATTAGGCTCCTACGAGCAGTACTTC. This sequence encodes CASGLVLGSYEQYF. The rearrangement links TRBV12-5 to TRBJ2-7; D remains ambiguous. CDR1 LGHNT and CDR2 FRNRAP come from the germline V gene. The ends were cut back, 0 bases at V and 0 bases at J, with 6 bases in the middle. The CDR3 spans 14 residues.

The chain combines TRBV9 with TRBJ2-2; TRBD2 matches 10 bases. The junction had 13 bases not matched to a gene; V was cut back by 4 bases and J by 1 base. Germline CDR1 is SGDLS and CDR2 is YYNGEE. The CDR3 contains 19 residues. The CDR3 reads CASSLTTSSGGLNTGELFF. CDR3 nucleotides: TGTGCCAGCAGCTTGACGACCTCTAGCGGGGGTCTGAACACCGGGGAGCTGTTTTTT. Supplemented by reference TRBV9 and TRBJ2-2, the full variable domain reads DSGVTQTPKHLITATGQRVTLRCSPRSGDLSVYWYQQSLDQGLQFLIQYYNGEERAKGNILERFSAQQFPDLHSELNLSSLELGDSALYFCASSLTTSSGGLNTGELFFGEGSRLTVL.

This clonotype has a handful of counts. V is TRBV7-8 and J is TRBJ1-3, with no clear D. The V end was cut by 3 bases, the J end by 0 bases, with 3 bases between. Germline-derived CDR1 and CDR2 are SGHVS and FQNEAQ. This CDR3 has 13 amino acids. In DNA, the CDR3 is TGTGCCAGCAGCTTGACCTCTGGAAACACCATATATTTT. Translating it yields CASSLTSGNTIYF. Using reference TRBV7-8 and TRBJ1-3 for the parts outside the CDR3, the full variable domain is GAGVSQSPRYKVAKRGQDVALRCDPISGHVSLFWYQQALGQGPEFLTYFQNEAQLDKSGLPSDRFFAERPEGSVSTLKIQRTQQEDSAVYLCASSLTSGNTIYFGEGSWLTVV.